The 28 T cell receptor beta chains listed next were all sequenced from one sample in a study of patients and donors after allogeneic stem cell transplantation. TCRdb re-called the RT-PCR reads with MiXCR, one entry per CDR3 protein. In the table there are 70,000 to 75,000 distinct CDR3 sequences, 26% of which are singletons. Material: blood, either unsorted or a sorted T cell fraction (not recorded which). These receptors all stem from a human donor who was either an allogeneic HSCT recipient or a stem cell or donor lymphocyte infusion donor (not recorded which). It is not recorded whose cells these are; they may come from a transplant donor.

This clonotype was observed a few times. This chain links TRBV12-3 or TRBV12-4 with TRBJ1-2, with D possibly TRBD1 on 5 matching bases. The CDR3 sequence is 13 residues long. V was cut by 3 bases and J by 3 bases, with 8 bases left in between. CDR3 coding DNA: TGTGCCAGCAGTTTCGGGGGAGACTATGGCTACACCTTC. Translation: CASSFGGDYGYTF.

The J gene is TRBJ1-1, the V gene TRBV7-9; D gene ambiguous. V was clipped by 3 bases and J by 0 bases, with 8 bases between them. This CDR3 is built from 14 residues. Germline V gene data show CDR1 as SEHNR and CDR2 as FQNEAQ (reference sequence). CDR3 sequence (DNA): TGTGCCAGCAGCTTGCAGAGCATGAACACTGAAGCTTTCTTT. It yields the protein CASSLQSMNTEAFF.

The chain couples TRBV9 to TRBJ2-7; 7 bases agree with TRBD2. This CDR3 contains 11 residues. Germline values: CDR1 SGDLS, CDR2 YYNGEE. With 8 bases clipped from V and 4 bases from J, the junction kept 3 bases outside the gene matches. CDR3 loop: CASRGGYEQYF. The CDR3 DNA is TGTGCCAGTAGGGGAGGGTACGAGCAGTACTTC.

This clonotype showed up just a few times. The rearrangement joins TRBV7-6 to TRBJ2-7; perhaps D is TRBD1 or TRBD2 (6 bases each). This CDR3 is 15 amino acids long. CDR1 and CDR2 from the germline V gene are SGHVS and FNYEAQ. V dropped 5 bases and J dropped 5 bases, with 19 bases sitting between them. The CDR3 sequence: CASSGGRGGSDEQYF. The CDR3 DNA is TGTGCCAGCAGCGGAGGCCGAGGGGGGTCCGACGAGCAGTACTTC.

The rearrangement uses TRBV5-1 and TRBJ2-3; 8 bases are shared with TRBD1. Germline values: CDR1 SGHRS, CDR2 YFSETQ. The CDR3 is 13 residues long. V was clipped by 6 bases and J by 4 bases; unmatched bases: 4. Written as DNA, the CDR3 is TGCGCCAGCACGGACAGGGTCTCAGATACGCAGTATTTT. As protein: CASTDRVSDTQYF. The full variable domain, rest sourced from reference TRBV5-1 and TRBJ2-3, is KAGVTQTPRYLIKTRGQQVTLSCSPISGHRSVSWYQQTPGQGLQFLFEYFSETQRNKGNFPGRFSGRQFSNSRSEMNVSTLELGDSALYLCASTDRVSDTQYFGPGTRLTVL.

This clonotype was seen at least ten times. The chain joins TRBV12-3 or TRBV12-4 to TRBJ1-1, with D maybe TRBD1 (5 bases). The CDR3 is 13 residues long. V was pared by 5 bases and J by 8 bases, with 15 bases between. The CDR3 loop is CASSPRRGREAFF. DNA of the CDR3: TGTGCCAGCAGTCCCCGTAGGGGCAGGGAAGCTTTCTTT.

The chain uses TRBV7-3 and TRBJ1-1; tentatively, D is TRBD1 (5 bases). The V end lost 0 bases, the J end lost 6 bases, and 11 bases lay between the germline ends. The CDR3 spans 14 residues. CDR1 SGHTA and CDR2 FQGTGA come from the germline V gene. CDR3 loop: CASSLTLGGPEAFF. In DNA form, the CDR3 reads TGTGCCAGCAGCTTAACGTTGGGGGGTCCTGAAGCTTTCTTT.

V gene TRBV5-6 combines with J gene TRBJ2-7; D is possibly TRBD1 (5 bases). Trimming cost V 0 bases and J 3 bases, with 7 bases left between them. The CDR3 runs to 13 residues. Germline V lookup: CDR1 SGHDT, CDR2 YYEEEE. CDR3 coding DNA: TGTGCCAGCAGCTTGGGACAGTACTACGAGCAGTACTTC. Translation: CASSLGQYYEQYF.

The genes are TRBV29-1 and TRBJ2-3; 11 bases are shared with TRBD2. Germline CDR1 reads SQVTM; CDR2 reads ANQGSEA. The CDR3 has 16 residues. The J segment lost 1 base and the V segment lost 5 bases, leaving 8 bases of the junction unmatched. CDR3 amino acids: CSVRPLGLAGTDTQYF. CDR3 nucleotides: TGCAGCGTTCGGCCCTTGGGACTAGCGGGCACAGATACGCAGTATTTT.

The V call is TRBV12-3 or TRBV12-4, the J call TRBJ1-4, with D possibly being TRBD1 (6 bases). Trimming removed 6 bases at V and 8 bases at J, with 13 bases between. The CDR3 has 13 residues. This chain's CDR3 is CASSPDSREKLFF. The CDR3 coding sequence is TGTGCCAGCAGCCCGGACAGCCGAGAAAAACTGTTTTTT.

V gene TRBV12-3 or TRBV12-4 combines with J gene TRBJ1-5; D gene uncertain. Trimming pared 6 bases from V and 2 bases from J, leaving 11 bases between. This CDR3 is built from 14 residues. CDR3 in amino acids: CASRRSSGNQPQHF. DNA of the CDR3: TGTGCCAGCAGGCGAAGCAGCGGCAATCAGCCCCAGCATTTT.

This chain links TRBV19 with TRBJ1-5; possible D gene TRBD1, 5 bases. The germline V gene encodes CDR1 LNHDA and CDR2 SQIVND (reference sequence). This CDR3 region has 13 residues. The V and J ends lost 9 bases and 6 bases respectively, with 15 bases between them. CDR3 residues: CASKGGHLQPQHF. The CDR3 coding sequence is TGTGCCAGCAAGGGAGGACACCTTCAGCCCCAGCATTTT.

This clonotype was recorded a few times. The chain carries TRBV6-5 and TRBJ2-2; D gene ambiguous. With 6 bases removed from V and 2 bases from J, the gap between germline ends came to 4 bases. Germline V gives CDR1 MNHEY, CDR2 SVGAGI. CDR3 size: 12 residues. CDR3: CASSHNTGELFF. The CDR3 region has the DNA TGTGCCAGCAGCCACAACACCGGGGAGCTGTTTTTT.

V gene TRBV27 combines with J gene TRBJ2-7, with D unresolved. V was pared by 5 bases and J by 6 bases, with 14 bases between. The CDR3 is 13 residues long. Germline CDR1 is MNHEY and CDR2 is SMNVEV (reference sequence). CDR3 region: CASSLHMVSEQYF. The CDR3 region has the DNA TGTGCCAGCAGTCTCCACATGGTGTCCGAGCAGTACTTC.

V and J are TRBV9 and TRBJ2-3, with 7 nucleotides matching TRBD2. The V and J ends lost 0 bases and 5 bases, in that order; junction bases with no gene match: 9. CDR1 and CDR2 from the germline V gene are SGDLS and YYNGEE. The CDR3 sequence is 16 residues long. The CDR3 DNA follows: TGTGCCAGCAGCGTAGGGTTGCGGGCGGGGGAAGATACGCAGTATTTT. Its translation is CASSVGLRAGEDTQYF.

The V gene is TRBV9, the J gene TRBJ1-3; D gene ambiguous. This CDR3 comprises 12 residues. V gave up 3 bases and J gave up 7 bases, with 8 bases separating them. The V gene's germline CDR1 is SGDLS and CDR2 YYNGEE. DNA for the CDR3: TGTGCCAGCAGCGCCTATTGGAACACCATATATTTT. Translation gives CASSAYWNTIYF.

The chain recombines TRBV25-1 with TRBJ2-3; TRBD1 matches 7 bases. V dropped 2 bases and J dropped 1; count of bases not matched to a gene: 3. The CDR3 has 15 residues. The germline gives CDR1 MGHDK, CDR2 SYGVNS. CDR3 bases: TGTGCCAGCAGTGAACGACAGGGCCGCACAGATACGCAGTATTTT. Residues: CASSERQGRTDTQYF.

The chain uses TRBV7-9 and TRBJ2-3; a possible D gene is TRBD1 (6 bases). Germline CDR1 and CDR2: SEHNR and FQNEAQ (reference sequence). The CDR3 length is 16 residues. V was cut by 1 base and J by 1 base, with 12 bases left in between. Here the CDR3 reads CASSLEWDKGTDTQYF. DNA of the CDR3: TGTGCCAGCAGCTTAGAGTGGGACAAAGGCACAGATACGCAGTATTTT. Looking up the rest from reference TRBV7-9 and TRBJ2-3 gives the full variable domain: DTGVSQNPRHKITKRGQNVTFRCDPISEHNRLYWYRQTLGQGPEFLTYFQNEAQLEKSRLLSDRFSAERPKGSFSTLEIQRTEQGDSAMYLCASSLEWDKGTDTQYFGPGTRLTVL.

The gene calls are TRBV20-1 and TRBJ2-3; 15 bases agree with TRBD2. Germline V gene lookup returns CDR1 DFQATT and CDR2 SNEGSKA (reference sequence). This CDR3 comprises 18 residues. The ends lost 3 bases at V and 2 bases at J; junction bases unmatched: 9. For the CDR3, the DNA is TGCAGTGCTAGCCCCGGACTAGCGGGGGGGTCGAACACAGATACGCAGTATTTT. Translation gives CSASPGLAGGSNTDTQYF.

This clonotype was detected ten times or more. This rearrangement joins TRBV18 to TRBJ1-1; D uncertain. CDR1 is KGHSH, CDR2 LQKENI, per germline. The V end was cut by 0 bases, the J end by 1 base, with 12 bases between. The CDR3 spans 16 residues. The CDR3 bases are TGTGCCAGCTCACCACCGAGATCTGAGGAGAACACTGAAGCTTTCTTT. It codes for CASSPPRSEENTEAFF.

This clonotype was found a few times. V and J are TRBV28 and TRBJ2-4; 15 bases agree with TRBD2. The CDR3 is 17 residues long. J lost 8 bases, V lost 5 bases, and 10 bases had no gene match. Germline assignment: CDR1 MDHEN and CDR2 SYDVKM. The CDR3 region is CASSLRTSGRALDIQYF. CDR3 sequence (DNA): TGTGCCAGCAGTCTGCGGACTAGCGGGAGGGCCTTGGACATTCAGTACTTC.

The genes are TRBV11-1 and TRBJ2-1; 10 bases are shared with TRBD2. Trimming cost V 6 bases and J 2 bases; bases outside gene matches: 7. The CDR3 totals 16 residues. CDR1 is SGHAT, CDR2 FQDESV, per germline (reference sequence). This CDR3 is CASRLGGTSAYNEQFF. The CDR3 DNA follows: TGTGCCAGCAGGCTGGGGGGGACTAGCGCCTACAATGAGCAGTTCTTC.

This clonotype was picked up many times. The CDR3 bases are TGCAGTGCTAGGGGGGACAACTACTATGGCTACACCTTC. It encodes CSARGDNYYGYTF. The V and J genes are TRBV20-1 and TRBJ1-2, with D possibly TRBD1 on 6 matching bases. The CDR3 has 13 residues. Between the trimmed V and J ends, which lost 3 bases and 3 bases, there was a span of 11 bases. Germline V lookup: CDR1 DFQATT, CDR2 SNEGSKA (reference sequence).

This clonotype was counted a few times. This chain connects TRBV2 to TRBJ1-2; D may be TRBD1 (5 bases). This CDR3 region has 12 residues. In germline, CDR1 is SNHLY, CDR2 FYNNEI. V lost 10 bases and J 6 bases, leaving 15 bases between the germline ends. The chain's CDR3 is CATSTALHGYTF. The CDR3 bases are TGTGCCACCTCGACAGCGCTGCATGGCTACACCTTC. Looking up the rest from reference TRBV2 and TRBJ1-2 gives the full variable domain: EPEVTQTPSHQVTQMGQEVILRCVPISNHLYFYWYRQILGQKVEFLVSFYNNEISEKSEIFDDQFSVERPDGSNFTLKIRSTKLEDSAMYFCATSTALHGYTFGSGTRLTVV.

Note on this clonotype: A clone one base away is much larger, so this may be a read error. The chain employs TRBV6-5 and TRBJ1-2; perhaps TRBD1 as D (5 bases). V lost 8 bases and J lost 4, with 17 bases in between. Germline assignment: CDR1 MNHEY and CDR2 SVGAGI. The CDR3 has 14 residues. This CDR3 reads CASHKWGSTYGYTF. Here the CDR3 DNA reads TGTGCCAGCCACAAATGGGGCAGTACCTATGGCTACACCTTC.

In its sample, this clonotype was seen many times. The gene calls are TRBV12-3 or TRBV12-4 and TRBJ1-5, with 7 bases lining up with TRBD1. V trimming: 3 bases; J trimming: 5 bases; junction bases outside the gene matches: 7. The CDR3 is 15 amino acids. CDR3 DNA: TGTGCCAGCAGTTTCGGGAACAGGGGCCATCAGCCCCAGCATTTT. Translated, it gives CASSFGNRGHQPQHF.

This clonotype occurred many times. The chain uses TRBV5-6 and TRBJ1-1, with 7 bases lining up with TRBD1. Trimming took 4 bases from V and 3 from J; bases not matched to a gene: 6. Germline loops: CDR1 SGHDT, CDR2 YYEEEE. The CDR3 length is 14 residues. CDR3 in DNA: TGTGCCAGCAGCGGGACGACAGGGTACACTGAAGCTTTCTTT. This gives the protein CASSGTTGYTEAFF.

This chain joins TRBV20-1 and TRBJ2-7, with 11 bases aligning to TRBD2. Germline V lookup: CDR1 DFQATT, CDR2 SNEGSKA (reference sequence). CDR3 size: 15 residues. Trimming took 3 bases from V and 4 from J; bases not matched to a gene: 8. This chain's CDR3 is CSASTRTSGLYEQYF. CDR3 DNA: TGCAGTGCTAGTACTAGGACTAGCGGGCTGTACGAGCAGTACTTC.